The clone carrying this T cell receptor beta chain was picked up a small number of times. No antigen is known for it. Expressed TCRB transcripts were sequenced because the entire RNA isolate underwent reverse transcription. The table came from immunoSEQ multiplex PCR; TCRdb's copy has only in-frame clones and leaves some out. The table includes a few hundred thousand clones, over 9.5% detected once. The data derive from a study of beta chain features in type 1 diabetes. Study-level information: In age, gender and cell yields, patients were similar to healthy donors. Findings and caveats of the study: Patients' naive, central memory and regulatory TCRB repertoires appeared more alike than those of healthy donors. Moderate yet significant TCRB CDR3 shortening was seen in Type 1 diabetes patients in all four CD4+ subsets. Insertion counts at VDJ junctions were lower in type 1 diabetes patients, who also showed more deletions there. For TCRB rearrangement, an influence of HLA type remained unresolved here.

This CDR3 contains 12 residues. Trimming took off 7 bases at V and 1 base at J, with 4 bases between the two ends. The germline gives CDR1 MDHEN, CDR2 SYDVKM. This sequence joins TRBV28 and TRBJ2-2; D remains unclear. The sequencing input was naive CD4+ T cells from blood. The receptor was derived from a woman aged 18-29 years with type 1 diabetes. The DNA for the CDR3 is TGTGCCAGCATCCGGAACACCGGGGAGCTGTTTTTT. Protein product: CASIRNTGELFF.